Below are 27 T cell receptor beta chains sequenced from a single sample in a study of control samples from healthy donors and cancer patients (dated by TCRdb to between 2020 and 2021). Preparation of the library involved the immunoSEQ multiplex PCR assay. Sourced from immuneACCESS, this table was stored by TCRdb with only in-frame sequences that have V and J called. A share of the clones is absent; for the studies checked, an unresolved V gene accounts for under half, and the remainder has no known explanation. The sample table contains 150,000 to 200,000 clones; only one count was recorded for roughly nine tenths of them. Jointly, the top ten make up 1.1% to 1.5% of the sample. The sample consisted of blood. The receptors were sampled from a young man in good health.

This clone was seen just once. V and J are TRBV10-3 and TRBJ2-7; 7 nucleotides line up with TRBD2. In germline, CDR1 is ENHRY, CDR2 SYGVKD. V lost 3 bases to trimming and J lost 2 bases; unmatched junction nucleotides: 4. The CDR3 covers 14 residues. Here the CDR3 DNA reads TGTGCCATCAGTGACCTCGGGACTACCTACGAGCAGTACTTC. This sequence encodes CAISDLGTTYEQYF.

This clone was recorded once. The rearrangement links TRBV27 to TRBJ2-2; possibly TRBD2 for D (5 bases). V was pared by 3 bases and J by 1 base, with 15 bases between. In germline, CDR1 is MNHEY, CDR2 SMNVEV (reference sequence). This CDR3 is 17 amino acids long. CDR3 DNA sequence: TGTGCCAGCAGTTTGTTTCGACTAAGCAAGAACACCGGGGAGCTGTTTTTT. Translated, it gives CASSLFRLSKNTGELFF.

The chain combines TRBV7-2 with TRBJ1-6; no clear D gene. With 5 bases removed from V and 6 bases from J, the gap between germline ends came to 8 bases. The CDR3 consists of 13 residues. Germline V gives CDR1 SGHTA, CDR2 FQGNSA. In DNA form, the CDR3 reads TGTGCCAGCAGCCCAGCCCGTAATTCACCCCTCCACTTT. It encodes CASSPARNSPLHF. The full variable domain, rest sourced from reference TRBV7-2 and TRBJ1-6, is GAGVSQSPSNKVTEKGKDVELRCDPISGHTALYWYRQSLGQGLEFLIYFQGNSAPDKSGLPSDRFSAERTGGSVSTLTIQRTQQEDSAVYLCASSPARNSPLHFGNGTRLTVT.

The CDR3 is CAIRAGRNTEAFF. The CDR3 DNA reads as TGTGCCATCAGGGCGGGACGGAACACTGAAGCTTTCTTT. This rearrangement joins TRBV10-3 to TRBJ1-1; possible D gene TRBD1, 5 bases. V was pared by 6 bases and J by 1 base, with 9 bases between. The CDR3 is made up of 13 amino acids. Germline values: CDR1 ENHRY, CDR2 SYGVKD.

The table lists this clone with a count of one. The chain is built from TRBV7-9 and TRBJ1-1; D is unresolved. V was clipped by 0 bases and J by 0 bases, with 5 bases between them. The CDR3 extends over 14 amino acids. Germline V gives CDR1 SEHNR, CDR2 FQNEAQ (reference sequence). This CDR3 reads CASSLAEMNTEAFF. Written as DNA, the CDR3 is TGTGCCAGCAGCTTAGCAGAGATGAACACTGAAGCTTTCTTT.

The chain recombines TRBV12-3 or TRBV12-4 with TRBJ2-7; D ambiguous. The CDR3 covers 13 residues. Between the trimmed V and J ends, which lost 11 bases and 5 bases, there was a span of 19 bases. CDR3 sequence: CASKESSYHEQYF. For the CDR3, the DNA is TGTGCCTCGAAGGAGTCCAGCTACCACGAGCAGTACTTC.

The V gene is TRBV9, the J gene TRBJ2-1, with D possibly matching TRBD2 (6 bases). The germline CDR1 and CDR2 sequences are SGDLS and YYNGEE. CDR3 size: 14 residues. V shed 5 bases and J shed 9 bases, with 18 bases lying between them. In DNA, the CDR3 is TGTGCCAGCAGTGATTCACGGAGGGGAGGTGAGCAGTTCTTC. This codes for CASSDSRRGGEQFF.

This chain joins TRBV30 and TRBJ2-7; the match to TRBD2 covers 9 bases. The CDR3 spans 16 residues. The V gene's germline CDR1 is GTSNPN and CDR2 SVGIG (reference sequence). After removal of 3 bases from V and 4 bases from J, the junction contained 13 bases not matched to a gene. The CDR3 DNA follows: TGTGCCTGGAGCCGTTACGCGGGGGGGATTAAATACGAGCAGTACTTC. It yields the protein CAWSRYAGGIKYEQYF. The variable domain in full, completed from reference TRBV30 and TRBJ2-7, reads SQTIHQWPATLVQPVGSPLSLECTVEGTSNPNLYWYRQAAGRGLQLLFYSVGIGQISSEVPQNLSASRPQDRQFILSSKKLLLSDSGFYLCAWSRYAGGIKYEQYFGPGTRLTVT.

This chain joins TRBV27 and TRBJ1-1; D perhaps matches TRBD1 (5 bases). The CDR3 is 15 residues long. V lost 5 bases, J lost 4 bases, and 17 bases lay in between. CDR1 is MNHEY, CDR2 SMNVEV, per germline (reference sequence). CDR3 nucleotide sequence: TGTGCCAGCAGTGCGGGACCCCCCGTGAGCACTGAAGCTTTCTTT. This translates into CASSAGPPVSTEAFF.

The chain links TRBV27 to TRBJ2-7; D is unclear. The V end was cut by 2 bases, the J end by 3 bases, with 11 bases between. Germline V gene sequence: CDR1 MNHEY, CDR2 SMNVEV (reference sequence). This CDR3 is built from 14 residues. DNA of the CDR3: TGTGCCAGCAGTTTACAAGGGTACGACTACGAGCAGTACTTC. This gives the protein CASSLQGYDYEQYF.

The rearrangement uses TRBV3-1 (or the pseudogene TRBV3-2) and TRBJ2-7; tentatively, D is TRBD2 (6 bases). The CDR3 is 14 residues long. V lost 1 base and J 3 bases, leaving 10 bases between the germline ends. Germline CDR1 reads LGHDT; CDR2 reads YNNKEL (reference sequence). The CDR3: CASSQGGEIYEQYF. CDR3 nucleotide sequence: TGTGCCAGCAGCCAAGGCGGGGAAATCTACGAGCAGTACTTC.

The chain couples TRBV11-2 to TRBJ1-1; D is perhaps TRBD1 (6 bases). CDR1 and CDR2 from the germline V gene are SGHAT and FQNNGV. The CDR3 is made up of 15 amino acids. Trimming took off 1 base at V and 0 bases at J, with 9 bases between the two ends. The CDR3 sequence: CASSLVGAMNTEAFF. CDR3 DNA sequence: TGTGCCAGCAGCTTAGTGGGGGCCATGAACACTGAAGCTTTCTTT.

The chain joins TRBV25-1 to TRBJ1-1; unclear D gene. V shed 3 bases and J shed 4 bases, with 12 bases lying between them. Germline CDR1 and CDR2: MGHDK and SYGVNS. There are 14 residues in the CDR3. The CDR3 nucleotides are TGTGCCAGCAGTGATTGGCGAAGGAGCACTGAAGCTTTCTTT. It specifies CASSDWRRSTEAFF.

The V and J genes are TRBV10-2 and TRBJ2-1; D is perhaps TRBD2 (5 bases). V lost 7 bases and J 10 bases, leaving 11 bases between the germline ends. Germline V lookup: CDR1 WSHSY, CDR2 SAAADI. CDR3 size: 11 residues. The CDR3 is CASMRGSEQFF. The CDR3 region has the DNA TGCGCCAGCATGAGAGGGTCGGAGCAGTTCTTC.

This clone was detected only once. The rearrangement uses TRBV14 and TRBJ1-3; D is possibly TRBD1 (5 bases). CDR1 SGHDN and CDR2 FVKESK come from the germline V gene. V was clipped by 5 bases and J by 2 bases, with 19 bases between them. This CDR3 spans 17 amino acids. In DNA, the CDR3 is TGTGCCAGCAGCTCCCGGGGAAGGGGCCTTGCTGGAAACACCATATATTTT. Translating gives CASSSRGRGLAGNTIYF.

Here the CDR3 DNA reads TGTGCCAGCAGGCCACTAGCGGGCTACACAGATACGCAGTATTTT. Protein: CASRPLAGYTDTQYF. The chain carries TRBV6-5 and TRBJ2-3, with TRBD2 matching over 9 bases. CDR3 length equals 15 residues. V gave up 6 bases and J gave up 2 bases; unmatched junction bases: 6. CDR1 is MNHEY, CDR2 SVGAGI, per germline.

The chain combines TRBV29-1 with TRBJ1-2; no clear D. Germline V gives CDR1 SQVTM, CDR2 ANQGSEA. Trimming left V 4 bases short and J 3 bases short, with 9 bases between. The CDR3 contains 12 residues. CDR3 in amino acids: CSVVWPDYGYTF. CDR3 nucleotides: TGCAGCGTTGTCTGGCCGGACTATGGCTACACCTTC.

The V call is TRBV7-9, the J call TRBJ2-5; the D is unclear. This CDR3 is 13 amino acids long. Between the trimmed V and J ends, which lost 6 bases and 3 bases, there was a span of 11 bases. The V gene's germline CDR1 is SEHNR and CDR2 FQNEAQ (reference sequence). The CDR3 spells CASSPPAKETQYF. Written as DNA, the CDR3 is TGTGCCAGCAGTCCTCCGGCGAAAGAGACCCAGTACTTC.

This chain links TRBV5-4 with TRBJ2-5; 9 bases are a match to TRBD2. Germline CDR1 and CDR2: SGHNT and YYREEE (reference sequence). This CDR3 contains 16 residues. The junction had 4 bases not matched to a gene; V was cut back by 1 base and J by 0 bases. The CDR3 nucleotides are TGTGCCAGCAGCTTGTTGCGACTAGCGGACCAAGAGACCCAGTACTTC. Translating it yields CASSLLRLADQETQYF.

The gene calls are TRBV5-1 and TRBJ1-5; D is perhaps TRBD1 (5 bases). The CDR3 is made up of 13 amino acids. Germline CDR1 reads SGHRS; CDR2 reads YFSETQ. V shed 4 bases and J shed 7 bases, with 12 bases lying between them. The CDR3: CASSDGTGQPQHF. CDR3 DNA: TGCGCCAGCAGCGACGGGACTGGACAGCCCCAGCATTTT.

This chain uses TRBV11-2 with TRBJ2-3; no reliable D call. Between the trimmed V and J ends, which lost 5 bases and 2 bases, there was a span of 5 bases. Germline V gene data show CDR1 as SGHAT and CDR2 as FQNNGV. CDR3 size: 12 residues. Written as DNA, the CDR3 is TGTGCCAGCAGCCCCTACACAGATACGCAGTATTTT. The encoded protein is CASSPYTDTQYF.

The chain has TRBV11-2 and TRBJ2-7, with TRBD1 matching over 7 bases. Trimming cost V 5 bases and J 3 bases; bases outside gene matches: 4. CDR3 size: 13 residues. CDR1 is SGHAT and CDR2 is FQNNGV in the germline V gene. The DNA of the CDR3 is TGTGCCAGCAGCGATGGGACAGACTACGAGCAGTACTTC. Translating it yields CASSDGTDYEQYF. Supplemented by reference TRBV11-2 and TRBJ2-7, the full variable domain reads EAGVAQSPRYKIIEKRQSVAFWCNPISGHATLYWYQQILGQGPKLLIQFQNNGVVDDSQLPKDRFSAERLKGVDSTLKIQPAKLEDSAVYLCASSDGTDYEQYFGPGTRLTVT.

This clone showed up just once. The V call is TRBV5-1, the J call TRBJ2-7; a possible D gene is TRBD1 (5 bases). CDR3 length equals 14 residues. The V end was cut by 7 bases, the J end by 2 bases, with 16 bases between. Germline CDR1 is SGHRS and CDR2 is YFSETQ. CDR3 in DNA: TGCGCCAGCTGTATTTATTCAGGGACCTACGAGCAGTACTTC. The encoded protein is CASCIYSGTYEQYF.

This clone was observed once. This sequence joins TRBV15 and TRBJ1-3, with 7 bases aligning to TRBD1. V shed 4 bases and J 0 bases; nucleotides not matched to a gene: 6. The CDR3 has 16 residues. Per germline, CDR1 LNHNV and CDR2 YYDKDF (reference sequence). The CDR3, as DNA: TGTGCCACCAGCAAGGTCGACAGGGCCTCTGGAAACACCATATATTTT. It translates to CATSKVDRASGNTIYF.

This clone was counted a few times. The V call is TRBV18, the J call TRBJ2-2; 9 bases agree with TRBD2. V shed 1 base, J shed 6 bases, and the junction held 12 bases outside the gene matches. Germline CDR1 KGHSH, CDR2 LQKENI. This CDR3 is built from 18 residues. CDR3 sequence: CASSPLRSGGPEAGELFF. The CDR3 DNA sequence: TGTGCCAGCTCACCACTAAGAAGCGGGGGGCCTGAGGCCGGGGAGCTGTTTTTT.

J is TRBJ2-5 and V is TRBV7-2; 9 positions match TRBD2. Unmatched junction bases numbered 9, after V lost 5 bases and J lost 5 bases. CDR1 SGHTA and CDR2 FQGNSA come from the germline V gene. This CDR3 comprises 15 residues. In nucleotides, the CDR3 is TGTGCCAGCAGCCGGGGGCTAGCGGGGCCCGAGACCCAGTACTTC. Protein: CASSRGLAGPETQYF. Variable domain in full (rest from reference TRBV7-2 and TRBJ2-5): GAGVSQSPSNKVTEKGKDVELRCDPISGHTALYWYRQSLGQGLEFLIYFQGNSAPDKSGLPSDRFSAERTGGSVSTLTIQRTQQEDSAVYLCASSRGLAGPETQYFGPGTRLLVL.

The chain combines TRBV4-2 with TRBJ1-5, with D possibly being TRBD1 (6 bases). Per germline, CDR1 LGHNA and CDR2 YNFKEQ. Trimming stripped 4 bases from V and 0 bases from J, with 10 bases between. The CDR3 loop spans 15 amino acids. The CDR3 sequence is CASSLRQASNQPQHF. In DNA form, the CDR3 reads TGTGCCAGCAGCCTGAGACAGGCTAGCAATCAGCCCCAGCATTTT.